One and the same sample provided the 13 T cell receptor beta chains below, sequenced in a study of T cells in localized non-small cell lung cancer. Data came from immunoSEQ multiplex PCR; TCRdb stores just in-frame clones and leaves some out. The table records 30,000 to 35,000 clones, about 90% of them present only once. The sample consisted of peripheral blood, taken before any cancer treatment. The receptors were gathered from a woman aged 35 to 75 with stage I lung adenocarcinoma.

The chain couples TRBV19 to TRBJ1-5; D is possibly TRBD1 (6 bases). The CDR3 has 16 amino acids. From germline, CDR1 is LNHDA and CDR2 SQIVND (reference sequence). V was pared by 0 bases and J by 2 bases, with 11 bases between. The CDR3 nucleotides read TGTGCCAGTAGTATAGATGGCAGGGGAGGCAATCAGCCCCAGCATTTT. Encoded protein: CASSIDGRGGNQPQHF.

The chain carries TRBV4-3 and TRBJ2-1; 7 bases agree with TRBD1. V lost 0 bases, J lost 15 bases, and 11 bases stayed unmatched. Germline assignment: CDR1 LGHNA and CDR2 YSLEER. This CDR3 contains 14 residues. CDR3 sequence: CASSQESQTGTPFF. The CDR3 DNA sequence: TGCGCCAGCAGCCAAGAGTCGCAGACAGGGACCCCGTTCTTC.

The chain is built from TRBV10-1 and TRBJ2-5; D may correspond to TRBD1 or TRBD2 (5 bases each). The end of the DNA fits TRBJ2-7 better, so the J call may be wrong. In germline, CDR1 is WNHNN, CDR2 SYGVQD (reference sequence). CDR3 length: 15 amino acids. The CDR3 bases are TGCGCCAGCAGTGAGCCCGACAGACTAAAGTACGAGCAGTACTTC. Protein product: CASSEPDRLKYEQYF.

The chain employs TRBV7-8 and TRBJ1-1, with 7 bases that match TRBD1. V was pared by 5 bases and J by 1 base, with 4 bases of the junction left unmatched. This CDR3 contains 14 residues. Germline CDR1 SGHVS, CDR2 FQNEAQ. DNA of the CDR3: TGTGCCAGCAGCCCGACAGGGAAGAACACTGAAGCTTTCTTT. Translating it yields CASSPTGKNTEAFF.

This clone was found once. This sequence joins TRBV10-3 and TRBJ1-2; D call uncertain. The CDR3 is made up of 15 amino acids. V lost 0 bases and J 7 bases, leaving 15 bases between the germline ends. The germline V gene encodes CDR1 ENHRY and CDR2 SYGVKD. The CDR3 region is CAISESKNGLSGYTF. The DNA of the CDR3 is TGTGCCATCAGTGAGTCGAAGAACGGGTTGAGTGGCTACACCTTC.

This clone was seen a few times. The V and J genes are TRBV5-6 and TRBJ1-1; possible D gene TRBD1, 5 bases. This CDR3 has 15 residues. Germline V gene sequence: CDR1 SGHDT, CDR2 YYEEEE. V lost 0 bases and J 4 bases, leaving 13 bases between the germline ends. CDR3 loop: CASSLVGAWGTEAFF. The CDR3 nucleotides are TGTGCCAGCAGCTTGGTTGGGGCGTGGGGCACTGAAGCTTTCTTT. The full variable domain, with the rest looked up from reference TRBV5-6 and TRBJ1-1, is DAGVTQSPTHLIKTRGQQVTLRCSPKSGHDTVSWYQQALGQGPQFIFQYYEEEERQRGNFPDRFSGHQFPNYSSELNVNALLLGDSALYLCASSLVGAWGTEAFFGQGTRLTVV.

This sequence joins TRBV5-8 and TRBJ1-1, with 8 bases fitting TRBD1. From germline, CDR1 is SGHTS and CDR2 YDEGEE. The CDR3 totals 16 residues. V shed 4 bases, J shed 1 base, and the junction held 9 bases outside the gene matches. CDR3 region: CASSRIRGPRNTEAFF. The CDR3 nucleotides are TGTGCCAGCAGCCGTATCAGGGGGCCCAGGAACACTGAAGCTTTCTTT.

V usage is TRBV5-4 and J usage is TRBJ2-3; 12 nucleotides line up with TRBD2. The junction had 8 bases not matched to a gene; V was cut back by 4 bases and J by 2 bases. The germline gives CDR1 SGHNT, CDR2 YYREEE (reference sequence). The CDR3 loop spans 17 amino acids. In DNA, the CDR3 is TGTGCCAGCAGCAAGCCTAGCGGGGGGGCCGTCACAGATACGCAGTATTTT. Its protein product is CASSKPSGGAVTDTQYF.

The chain joins TRBV6-5 to TRBJ2-7; D might be TRBD1 or TRBD2, each matching 5 bases. The CDR3 spans 13 residues. Germline CDR1 is MNHEY and CDR2 is SVGAGI. Trimming took 0 bases from V and 2 from J, leaving 5 bases between them. CDR3 DNA sequence: TGTGCCAGCAGTTACTCGGGGGCCTACGAGCAGTACTTC. Translating it yields CASSYSGAYEQYF.

This chain joins TRBV2 and TRBJ1-3; no firm D call. This CDR3 is 13 amino acids long. Germline CDR1 is SNHLY and CDR2 is FYNNEI. Trimming shortened V by 3 bases and J by 4 bases, and 7 bases separated the two germline ends. The CDR3 protein is CASSEPNGNTIYF. In DNA form, the CDR3 reads TGTGCCAGCAGTGAGCCCAACGGAAACACCATATATTTT. Full variable domain (rest looked up from reference TRBV2 and TRBJ1-3): EPEVTQTPSHQVTQMGQEVILRCVPISNHLYFYWYRQILGQKVEFLVSFYNNEISEKSEIFDDQFSVERPDGSNFTLKIRSTKLEDSAMYFCASSEPNGNTIYFGEGSWLTVV.

In DNA, the CDR3 is TGTGCCAGCAGCTTGAAGGGGGCAGGGTGGCAAGAGACCCAGTACTTC. Amino acid sequence: CASSLKGAGWQETQYF. This chain connects TRBV5-4 to TRBJ2-5, with 7 nucleotides matching TRBD1. V trimming: 1 base; J trimming: 2 bases; junction bases outside the gene matches: 8. CDR3 length: 16 amino acids. Germline V lookup: CDR1 SGHNT, CDR2 YYREEE (reference sequence).

This clone is judged medium-sized. The chain joins TRBV6-4 to TRBJ2-3, with no clear D. The CDR3 is 14 amino acids. Germline V gene data show CDR1 as MRHNA and CDR2 as SNTAGT. Trimming left V 7 bases short and J 2 bases short, with 13 bases between. CDR3 sequence reads: CASKGDKPTDTQYF. CDR3 DNA sequence: TGTGCCAGCAAGGGTGATAAACCCACAGATACGCAGTATTTT.

The table lists this clone with a few counts. The rearrangement joins TRBV9 to TRBJ2-7; 8 positions match TRBD1. This CDR3 contains 13 residues. With V trimmed by 3 bases and J by 6 bases, 5 bases remained unmatched. The germline CDR1 and CDR2 sequences are SGDLS and YYNGEE. The CDR3 loop is CASSAQGASEQYF. In DNA form, the CDR3 reads TGTGCCAGCAGCGCTCAGGGGGCTAGCGAGCAGTACTTC.